What follows are 9 T cell receptor beta chains derived from one specimen sequenced in a study of Ad26.COV2.S vaccination and SARS-CoV-2 variants. Libraries were prepared by immunoSEQ multiplex PCR; TCRdb keeps only in-frame clonotypes and omits some of them. The sample carries just under 250,000 clones, 70% to 90% recorded once. The treatment here: roughly 19 received Ad26.COV2.S at low or high dose, single or two shots; about 5 received placebo; per-sample allocation not given. Following the first vaccine or placebo injection, samples were taken on day 63. Here the sequenced sample was peripheral blood, taken in a trial of Ad26.COV2.S vaccine versus placebo. These receptors all come from a person between 18 and 65 years old who received the Ad26.COV2.S COVID-19 vaccine or a placebo.

The chain links TRBV5-6 to TRBJ2-5; 9 bases map to TRBD1. V gave up 3 bases and J gave up 8 bases; unmatched junction bases: 14. The CDR3 totals 16 residues. CDR1 SGHDT and CDR2 YYEEEE come from the germline V gene. The CDR3 DNA sequence: TGTGCCAGCAGCTATAGGACAGGGGCCGCGAAGTCAACCCAGTACTTC. The encoded protein is CASSYRTGAAKSTQYF. Drawing the rest from reference TRBV5-6 and TRBJ2-5, the complete variable domain is DAGVTQSPTHLIKTRGQQVTLRCSPKSGHDTVSWYQQALGQGPQFIFQYYEEEERQRGNFPDRFSGHQFPNYSSELNVNALLLGDSALYLCASSYRTGAAKSTQYFGPGTRLLVL.

The chain uses TRBV7-6 and TRBJ2-2, with D maybe TRBD2 (6 bases). Deletions cut 5 bases from V and 0 bases from J, with 22 bases between. CDR1 is SGHVS and CDR2 is FNYEAQ in the germline V gene. This CDR3 has 19 amino acids. The CDR3 is CASSAWREIGFSNTGELFF. In DNA, the CDR3 is TGTGCCAGCAGCGCTTGGCGGGAAATAGGGTTTTCGAACACCGGGGAGCTGTTTTTT.

The CDR3 DNA is TGTGCCAGCAGCCCCGGGGTGGGGAAGTACTTC. Protein sequence: CASSPGVGKYF. This chain joins TRBV7-9 and TRBJ2-7; possibly TRBD2 for D (5 bases). The CDR3 extends over 11 amino acids. Trimming shortened V by 5 bases and J by 11 bases, and 13 bases separated the two germline ends. Germline lookup yields CDR1 SEHNR and CDR2 FQNEAQ (reference sequence).

This clone was seen just once. The chain carries TRBV10-3 and TRBJ2-1, with D perhaps TRBD2 (6 bases). Germline CDR1 and CDR2: ENHRY and SYGVKD. The CDR3 is 11 residues long. The CDR3 region has the DNA TGTGTGGCGGGAACCTACAATGAGCAGTTCTTC. It translates to CVAGTYNEQFF.

The V gene is TRBV19, the J gene TRBJ1-2; D uncertain. The CDR3 loop spans 13 amino acids. Germline assignment: CDR1 LNHDA and CDR2 SQIVND (reference sequence). Trimming removed 3 bases from V and 8 bases from J, with 13 bases in between. DNA of the CDR3: TGTGCCAGTAGTATTCTTCTGGGGTACGGCTACACCTTC. It yields the protein CASSILLGYGYTF.

The chain couples TRBV14 to TRBJ2-3; D not resolved. V gave up 1 base and J gave up 11 bases, with 13 bases separating them. Germline CDR1 SGHDN, CDR2 FVKESK. The CDR3 has 13 residues. The CDR3, as DNA: TGTGCCAGCAGCCAAGTAGCCCTATCTGGGCAGTATTTT. It yields the protein CASSQVALSGQYF.

The V gene is TRBV3-1 (or the pseudogene TRBV3-2), the J gene TRBJ2-1, with 16 bases lining up with TRBD2. This CDR3 spans 19 amino acids. J was trimmed by 1 base and V by 4 bases; bases with no gene match: 7. Germline lookup yields CDR1 LGHDT and CDR2 YNNKEL (reference sequence). Written as DNA, the CDR3 is TGTGCCAGCAGCCGGGGACTAGCGGGAGGGCGCTTTTCCTACAATGAGCAGTTCTTC. Encoded protein: CASSRGLAGGRFSYNEQFF.

This CDR3 reads CASSLATVSGGETQYF. The CDR3 coding sequence is TGCGCCAGCAGCTTGGCCACCGTCAGCGGGGGGGAGACCCAGTACTTC. The J gene is TRBJ2-5, the V gene TRBV5-1; 9 nucleotides agree with TRBD2. The CDR3 sequence is 16 residues long. Trimming took 0 bases from V and 5 from J; bases not matched to a gene: 8. CDR1 SGHRS and CDR2 YFSETQ come from the germline V gene.

This chain uses TRBV6-2 or TRBV6-3 with TRBJ1-1; D is unresolved. Germline V lookup: CDR1 MNHEY, CDR2 SVGEGT. The V gene lost 5 bases and the J gene lost 5 bases, with 6 bases spanning the gap. This CDR3 region has 11 residues. The CDR3 bases are TGTGCCAGCAGTATGGGGACTGAAGCTTTCTTT. This gives the protein CASSMGTEAFF.